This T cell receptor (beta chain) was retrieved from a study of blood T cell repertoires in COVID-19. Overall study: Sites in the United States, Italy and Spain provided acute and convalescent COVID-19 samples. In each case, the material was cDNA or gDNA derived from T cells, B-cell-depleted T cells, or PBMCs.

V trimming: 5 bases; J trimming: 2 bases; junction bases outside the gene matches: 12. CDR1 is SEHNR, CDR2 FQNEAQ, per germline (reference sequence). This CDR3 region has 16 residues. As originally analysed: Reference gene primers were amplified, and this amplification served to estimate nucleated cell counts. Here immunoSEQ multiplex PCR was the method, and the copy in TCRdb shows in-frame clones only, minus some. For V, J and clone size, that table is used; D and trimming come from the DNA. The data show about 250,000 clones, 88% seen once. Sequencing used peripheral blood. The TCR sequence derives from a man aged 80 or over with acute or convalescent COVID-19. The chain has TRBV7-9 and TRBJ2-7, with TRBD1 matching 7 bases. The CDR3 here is CASSLLSGQQTYEQYF. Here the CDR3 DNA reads TGTGCCAGCAGCCTCCTATCGGGACAGCAAACCTACGAGCAGTACTTC.